A selection of T cell receptor beta chains follows, all from one sample in a study of T-cell memory formation after mild COVID-19. Each CDR3 protein gets one entry after TCRdb re-called the 5' RACE reads with MiXCR. The data contain hundreds of thousands of distinct CDR3 sequences, approximately 14% of them singletons. Material: PBMCs or a T cell subset sorted from them (not recorded which). These TCRs come from a man aged 18 to 29 who had mild COVID-19 (a few samples of this study predate the infection). Cell type and time point are not known. CDR3s include the opening cysteine and the closing phenylalanine or tryptophan. The order of the fields is D gene, clone size, J gene, V gene, CDR3 DNA, CDR3 protein. A D gene is named only where the DNA matches it firmly. Size values are once, few and many counts, or a class for expanded clones, and some rows have none.

NA | NA | TRBJ2-2 | TRBV24-1 | TGTGCCACCAGGGCGGAGGTTACCGGGGAGCTGTTTTTT | CATRAEVTGELFF
NA | many | TRBJ1-4 | TRBV15 | TGTGCCACCAGCAAGATGGGTGGGGAAAAACTGTTTTTT | CATSKMGGEKLFF
NA | NA | TRBJ2-3 | TRBV10-3 | TGTGCCATCAGGGGCTCGCGGACCGCTAGCACAGATACGCAGTATTTT | CAIRGSRTASTDTQYF
TRBD2 | few | TRBJ2-1 | TRBV14 | TGTGCCAGCAGCCACGGGGGGGCTTATTACAATGAGCAGTTCTTC | CASSHGGAYYNEQFF
NA | few | TRBJ1-1 | TRBV3-1 | TGTGCCAGCAGCCAAGATCGTTCGGGGCGAGCAGCCCTAATGAACACTGAAGCTTTCTTT | CASSQDRSGRAALMNTEAFF
NA | few | TRBJ2-5 | TRBV6-2/TRBV6-3 | TGTGCCAGCACTACCGGGCTAGGTACCGAGACCCAGTACTTC | CASTTGLGTETQYF
TRBD1 | many | TRBJ1-5 | TRBV5-1 | TGTGCCAGCAGTCCCAGGGGGGGCAATCAGCCCCAGCATTTT | CASSPRGGNQPQHF
NA | NA | TRBJ1-2 | TRBV5-4 | TGTGCCAGCAGCGAAGACTGGAGTTATGGCTACACCTTC | CASSEDWSYGYTF
TRBD1 | NA | TRBJ1-5 | TRBV12-3/TRBV12-4 | TGTGCCAGCAGTCGGGGGACAGGGGGCGGTCAGCCCCAGCATTTT | CASSRGTGGGQPQHF
TRBD2 | many | TRBJ2-5 | TRBV29-1 | TGCAGCGTTCTTAGCGGGGGGTCCCAGTACCAAGAGACCCAGTACTTC | CSVLSGGSQYQETQYF
TRBD1 | few | TRBJ2-5 | TRBV25-1 | TGTGCCAGCAGTCAGGACAGGGGGTCGTCAATAGGAGAGACCCAGTACTTC | CASSQDRGSSIGETQYF
TRBD1 | few | TRBJ2-7 | TRBV6-5 | TGTGCCAGCAGTCGACAGGGCATCCACGAGCAGTACTTC | CASSRQGIHEQYF
TRBD2 | NA | TRBJ2-5 | TRBV28 | TGTGCCAGCAGTTTACCGGGGGGAAAAGAGACCCAGTACTTC | CASSLPGGKETQYF
TRBD2 | NA | TRBJ2-1 | TRBV12-3/TRBV12-4 | TGTGCCAGCAGGATGGCGGGGGGCACCAATGAGCAGTTCTTC | CASRMAGGTNEQFF
NA | few | TRBJ2-7 | TRBV25-1 | TGTGCCAGCAGTGACCCAGGCCCTGGGATCTACGAGCAGTACTTC | CASSDPGPGIYEQYF
TRBD1 | NA | TRBJ1-3 | TRBV12-3/TRBV12-4 | TGTGCCAGCAGGCAGGGGGCCAACTCTGGAAACACCACATATTTT | CASRQGANSGNTTYF
TRBD1 | few | TRBJ1-2 | TRBV7-2 | TGTGCCAGCAGCGGGGACAGGGGGTTGCATGGCTACACCTTC | CASSGDRGLHGYTF
TRBD1 | many | TRBJ2-3 | TRBV9 | TGTGCCAGCAGCGTGGATCAGGGGGCCTCTGGGTATACGCAGTATTTT | CASSVDQGASGYTQYF
TRBD1 | NA | TRBJ2-2 | TRBV2 | TGTGCCAGCATTGAAGACAGGGGCACCGGGGAGCTGTTTTTT | CASIEDRGTGELFF
NA | NA | TRBJ2-1 | TRBV4-2 | TGTGCCAGCAGCCAAGACCCGGGGGTCAATGAGCAGTTCTTC | CASSQDPGVNEQFF
NA | few | TRBJ2-7 | TRBV20-1 | TGCAGTGCTAGGAGGACGGTAGACTCCTACGAGCAGTACTTC | CSARRTVDSYEQYF
NA | many | TRBJ2-1 | TRBV4-3 | TGCGCCAGCAGCCAAGATGGCGATGAGCAGTTCTTC | CASSQDGDEQFF
TRBD1 | NA | TRBJ1-5 | TRBV7-8 | TGTGCCAGCAGCTCAGGGACAGGGTCGTATAGCAATCAGCCCCAGCATTTT | CASSSGTGSYSNQPQHF
NA | many | TRBJ2-2 | TRBV7-8 | TGTGCCAGCAGCTTGACGAGAAGTTCGAACACCGGGGAGCTGTTTTTT | CASSLTRSSNTGELFF
NA | NA | TRBJ2-2 | TRBV12-3/TRBV12-4 | TGTGCCAGCAGTTTTTGGGGCACCGGGGAGCTGTTTTTT | CASSFWGTGELFF
NA | few | TRBJ2-2 | TRBV2 | TGTGCCAGCAGGGGACACCAGAACACCGGGGAGCTGTTTTTT | CASRGHQNTGELFF
NA | NA | TRBJ1-6 | TRBV5-1 | TGCGCCAGCAGCTTGTATGGGTCCTCCTATAATTCACCCCTCCACTTT | CASSLYGSSYNSPLHF
NA | few | TRBJ1-6 | TRBV2 | TGTGCCAGGGGGACTCGACGGTCACCCCTCCACTTT | CARGTRRSPLHF
TRBD1 | few | TRBJ2-3 | TRBV29-1 | TGCAGCGTTGTACAGGGGCAAGAATGGAGCACAGATACGCAGTATTTT | CSVVQGQEWSTDTQYF
NA | few | TRBJ2-2 | TRBV23-1 | NA | CASSQSLRELTRTPGSCFF
NA | NA | TRBJ2-1 | TRBV29-1 | TGCAGCGTTGAAGGGCTCACTAGGGACATCCTCGCCTACAATGAGCAGTTCTTC | CSVEGLTRDILAYNEQFF
NA | many | TRBJ1-4 | TRBV6-4 | TGTGCCAGCAGATGGGGGTTTGAAAAACTGTTTTTT | CASRWGFEKLFF
NA | few | TRBJ1-4 | TRBV18 | TGTGCCAGCTCACCAATGGGCGGACCAATCGCAACTAATGAAAAACTGTTTTTT | CASSPMGGPIATNEKLFF
NA | NA | TRBJ1-1 | TRBV5-6 | TGTGCCAGCAGCTTTCGGTCAGACTGGAACACTGAAGCTTTCTTT | CASSFRSDWNTEAFF
TRBD1 | NA | TRBJ1-1 | TRBV7-3 | TGTGCCAGCAGCGCCCGGACAGGAGAAGCTTTCTTT | CASSARTGEAFF
NA | few | TRBJ1-2 | TRBV7-2 | TGTGCCAGCAGCTTACCGGGGGTGGGGAACTATGGCTACACCTTC | CASSLPGVGNYGYTF
NA | few | TRBJ2-1 | TRBV5-1 | TGCGCCAGCAGCTTGGCCACGGAGAACCCTGAGCAGTTCTTC | CASSLATENPEQFF
NA | NA | TRBJ1-1 | TRBV9 | TGTGCCAGCAGCGCCCGGACAGCCATGAACACTGAAGCTTTCTTT | CASSARTAMNTEAFF
NA | few | TRBJ2-3 | TRBV2 | TGTGCCAGCAGTTGGGACTCAGCCACAGATACGCAGTATTTT | CASSWDSATDTQYF
NA | NA | TRBJ2-3 | TRBV11-2 | TGTGCCAGCAGCTCACGGGTAGACGGCTCAGATACGCAGTATTTT | CASSSRVDGSDTQYF
NA | many | TRBJ1-1 | TRBV7-2 | TGTGCCAGCAGCTTAATGGGGAACACTGAAGCTTTCTTT | CASSLMGNTEAFF
NA | few | TRBJ2-2 | TRBV20-1 | TGCAGTGCTAGAGACCCCTCCCAGAGGGAGCTGTTTTTT | CSARDPSQRELFF
TRBD2 | few | TRBJ2-7 | TRBV2 | TGTGCGGCGCGGGTAGCGGGGGGCTCCTACGAGCAGTACTTC | CAARVAGGSYEQYF
TRBD1 | many | TRBJ1-4 | TRBV6-5 | TGTGCCAGCAGTTACTTGACAGGGGCGGGAAAACTGTTTTTT | CASSYLTGAGKLFF
NA | many | TRBJ1-2 | TRBV5-1 | TGCGCCAGCAGCTTGGAATCACCAAACTATGGCTACACCTTC | CASSLESPNYGYTF
NA | few | TRBJ2-5 | TRBV5-8 | TGTGCCAGCAGCTTGACGGGGGGCGATGAGACCCAGTACTTC | CASSLTGGDETQYF
NA | NA | TRBJ2-7 | TRBV14 | TGTGCCAGCAGCCGGTCGGACAGCCGATATGCTTACTACGAGCAGTACTTC | CASSRSDSRYAYYEQYF
NA | few | TRBJ2-3 | TRBV7-8 | TGTGCCAGCAGCCCGATGAGTAGCACAGATACGCAGTATTTT | CASSPMSSTDTQYF
TRBD1 | NA | TRBJ1-6 | TRBV24-1 | TGTGCCACCTCGGGACAGGACCTCTATAATTCACCCCTCCACTTT | CATSGQDLYNSPLHF
NA | many | TRBJ1-1 | TRBV7-2 | TGTGCCAGCAGCTTAAGGGCCCGCGGCTCTGAAGCTTTCTTT | CASSLRARGSEAFF
NA | few | TRBJ1-5 | TRBV3-1 | TGTGCCAGCAGCCAAGTACTGAAGGATCAGCCCCAGCATTTT | CASSQVLKDQPQHF
NA | many | TRBJ2-2 | TRBV7-2 | TGTGCCAGCAGCCGAGGGGCCGGGGAGCTGTTTTTT | CASSRGAGELFF